The rows below give T cell receptor beta chains drawn from one sample of a study of STAT5B mutations in CD4+ large granular lymphocyte leukemia. The data were produced by immunoSEQ multiplex PCR, yet TCRdb's version contains in-frame clones alone and is incomplete. The sample lists under 40,000 clones; around 80% were seen once. The sequencing input was CD4+ T cells from blood buffy coats. The source is a human donor in good health. The CDR3 runs from the conserved cysteine through the conserved F or W. D genes are given only for firm matches. Clone size, where shown, is once, few, many, or a class for clones that have expanded.

clone size | D gene | J gene | V gene | CDR3 DNA | CDR3 protein
. | . | TRBJ2-4 | TRBV11-2 | TGTGCCAGCAGCTTACCGAACGGGGCCAAAAACATTCAGTACTTC | CASSLPNGAKNIQYF
. | . | TRBJ2-7 | TRBV19 | TGTGCCAGTAGTACAGTCGACAGTTCCAGGGGCGAGCAGTACTTC | CASSTVDSSRGEQYF
. | . | TRBJ2-3 | TRBV28 | TGTGCCAGCAGTCCGCTCCTACTAGGCGGGGCAGATACGCAGTATTTT | CASSPLLLGGADTQYF
. | . | TRBJ1-2 | TRBV27 | TGTGCCAGCAAGGGTTGGAGACGGGACAATTTTGGCTACACCTTC | CASKGWRRDNFGYTF
. | . | TRBJ2-2 | TRBV2 | TGTGCCAGCAGTCCCCTAGTGAACGGGGAGCTGTTTTTT | CASSPLVNGELFF
. | . | TRBJ2-5 | TRBV5-1 | TGCGCCAGCAGCTTGGGTGGGGGCCTCCACGAGACCCAGTACTTC | CASSLGGGLHETQYF
. | . | TRBJ2-5 | TRBV7-2 | TGTGCCAGCAGCCCACTTGTACTCGAGACCCAGTACTTC | CASSPLVLETQYF
. | . | TRBJ2-2 | TRBV11-3 | TGTGCCAGCAGCTCCTACCCCCGGGAGCTGTTTTTT | CASSSYPRELFF
once | . | TRBJ1-2 | TRBV19 | TGTGCCAGTAGGGAGACAGGAGGATATGGCTACACCTTC | CASRETGGYGYTF
. | . | TRBJ1-2 | TRBV5-6 | TGTGCCAGCAGCCCCGGGCAACGGAACTATGGCTACACCTTC | CASSPGQRNYGYTF
few | TRBD1 | TRBJ1-2 | TRBV6-5 | TGTGCCAGCAGCCGTTCAGGGGGCGATGGCTACACCTTC | CASSRSGGDGYTF
. | TRBD1 | TRBJ1-6 | TRBV2 | TGTGCCAGCAGGAGGGGGACAGTGAATTCACCCCTCCACTTT | CASRRGTVNSPLHF
. | . | TRBJ2-7 | TRBV30 | TGTGCCTGGAGTGTGGCTTCACAATCCTACGAGCAGTACTTC | CAWSVASQSYEQYF
. | TRBD2 | TRBJ2-3 | TRBV9 | TGTGCCAGCAGCGCTAGCGGGAGGGTTTCAGATACGCAGTATTTT | CASSASGRVSDTQYF
. | . | TRBJ1-2 | TRBV6-1 | TGTGCCAGCAGTACCCGGACTAAAGCTGGCTACACCTTC | CASSTRTKAGYTF
. | TRBD1 | TRBJ1-2 | TRBV18 | TGTGCCAGCTCACCAGGGGACAGCACTATTAACTATGGCTACACCTTC | CASSPGDSTINYGYTF
. | . | TRBJ2-5 | TRBV5-1 | TGCGCCAGCAGCTTGGCACCTGCAACAGGGGAGACCCAGTACTTC | CASSLAPATGETQYF
. | TRBD2 | TRBJ2-7 | TRBV11-2 | TGTGCCAGCAGCCTCACTAGCGGGTCCTACGAGCAGTACTTC | CASSLTSGSYEQYF
. | TRBD1 | TRBJ2-7 | TRBV2 | TGTGCCAGCAGGGGACAGGGCACCTACGAGCAGTACTTC | CASRGQGTYEQYF
. | . | TRBJ2-3 | TRBV4-3 | TGCGCCAGCAGCCAAGATCTAGGGACTCCCACAGATACGCAGTATTTT | CASSQDLGTPTDTQYF
. | . | TRBJ2-3 | TRBV27 | TGTGCCAGCAGTGCTCCTAGCACAGATACGCAGTATTTT | CASSAPSTDTQYF
. | TRBD2 | TRBJ2-5 | TRBV10-2 | TGCGCCAGCAGTGAGTCCGGGAGGGATCAAGAGACCCAGTACTTC | CASSESGRDQETQYF
. | . | TRBJ2-5 | TRBV28 | TGTGCCAGCAGTTTCGGCGGAGTGGCTGAAGAGACCCAGTACTTC | CASSFGGVAEETQYF
. | . | TRBJ2-6 | TRBV6-4 | TGTGCCAGCAGCCTTGAGGCATCTGGGGCCAACGTCCTGACTTTC | CASSLEASGANVLTF